Here is one T cell receptor (beta chain) with its context. This clone was counted a few times. Its antigen has not been determined. No clone much larger than this one lies a single base away; base qualities are absent. The sample originates from a study of identifying expanded T cells in peripheral blood (dated by TCRdb to about 2019). Study-wide context: Four technical replicates, made by sequencing separate aliquots from the same pool of genomic DNA, were compared pairwise.

Broader findings and caveats from the paper: Around 1.3 differentially abundant clones were flagged by the binomial model between technical replicates, whereas about 16 and 20 were flagged over two weeks and four weeks, respectively. Both the number of clones called differentially abundant and the false-positive rate were significantly reduced by the beta-binomial model across all healthy-donor time intervals. The authors expected that biological variance in healthy repertoires might rise further over much longer intervals, such as months to years. Across all healthy donors, variance in clone template counts between two-week samples was found to increase significantly with total template count.

During the collection period, no immune events, such as infections, were documented for the healthy donors. Time-dependent variance in a beta-binomial model of T-cell clone differential abundance was calibrated using healthy-donor blood repertoires as a training cohort. There were around ten healthy donors in the training cohort, of whom 3 were female and 7 were male. The donors were between roughly 25 and 65 years old, with an average age of around 42 years. Whole blood, obtained from a commercial supplier, was collected from each healthy donor at three time points spaced approximately two weeks apart. Genomic DNA was extracted from unsorted whole blood for immunosequencing. According to the germline V gene (reference sequence), CDR1 reads LNHDA and CDR2 reads SQIVND. Measured from the cysteine to the phenylalanine, the CDR3 is 12 residues long. The retained sequence is limited to the CDR3, 36 bases, with the frame set at the first base. Between the V and J ends, shortened by 5 bases and 5 bases respectively, the junction contains 7 bases.

The immunoSEQ Assay, which relies on bias-controlled multiplex PCR amplification of genomic DNA, was used to profile TCRbeta CDR3 regions. For the original study's pipeline: To quantify the absolute abundance of each unique TCRbeta CDR3 region, the sequences were collapsed and filtered. Differential abundance was tested with two models: a binomial (Fisher-equivalent) model and a beta-binomial model that adds time-dependent variance fitted from healthy donors. Any clone with fewer than 5 combined templates was excluded, and a clone was called differentially abundant if its Benjamini-Hochberg FDR was below 0.01. Beta-binomial variance was modeled as a function of total template count across the two samples using the form v = (b*log(k)+a)^2. Sourced from immuneACCESS, this table was stored by TCRdb with only in-frame sequences that have V and J called. A share of the clones is absent; for the studies checked, an unresolved V gene accounts for under half, and the remainder has no known explanation. That table supplies the V and J calls and clone size; D and trimming were determined from the DNA. This sample has roughly 92,000 clones in its table, and more than 75% of those were observed once. The ten largest account for roughly 19% of the sample.

The chain links TRBV19 with TRBJ1-5; the D gene cannot be resolved reliably. This receptor was obtained from a person aged 18 to 69 in good health. Sequenced input: blood. The nucleotide sequence is TGTGCCAGTAGTGACGGGCATCAGCCCCAGCATTTT. This sequence encodes CASSDGHQPQHF.